The rows below give T cell receptor beta chains drawn from one sample of a study of blood T cell repertoires in COVID-19. Method: immunoSEQ multiplex PCR; TCRdb's copy keeps in-frame clones and lacks some. The repertoire consists of approximately 450,000 clones, with about 90% occurring once and the leading ten covering about 2%. The source material was PBMCs or T cells enriched from blood (not recorded which). The receptors stem from a woman aged 18-35 years with acute COVID-19. Each CDR3 is given with its conserved first and last residue. The order of the fields is J gene, V gene, clone size, D gene, CDR3 protein, CDR3 DNA. D genes are given only for firm matches. The size of a clone is reported for some rows only, either as once, few or many, or as a class for expanded clones.

TRBJ1-2	TRBV3-1/TRBV3-2	once	-	CASSADRSYGYTF	TGTGCCAGCAGCGCTGACAGATCCTATGGCTACACCTTC
TRBJ2-1	TRBV29-1	-	TRBD2	CSVGIAGNEQFF	TGCAGCGTTGGAATAGCGGGCAATGAGCAGTTCTTC
TRBJ1-3	TRBV7-9	once	-	CASSQRTRPGNTIYF	TGTGCCAGCAGCCAACGGACACGACCTGGAAACACCATATATTTT
TRBJ2-5	TRBV7-9	-	-	CASSYAVETQYF	TGTGCCAGCAGCTATGCGGTAGAGACCCAGTACTTC
TRBJ1-1	TRBV7-9	-	-	CASSLVDTEAFF	TGTGCCAGCAGCTTAGTCGACACTGAAGCTTTCTTT
TRBJ2-7	TRBV21-1	once	-	CASNPQGFHYEQYF	TGTGCCAGCAACCCCCAGGGGTTTCACTACGAGCAGTACTTC
TRBJ2-1	TRBV27	-	-	CASSYLSSYNEQFF	TGTGCCAGCAGTTACTTGTCCTCCTACAATGAGCAGTTCTTC
TRBJ2-5	TRBV5-5	-	-	CASSFTGGQETQYF	TGTGCCAGCAGCTTTACAGGTGGCCAAGAGACCCAGTACTTC
TRBJ2-1	TRBV25-1	-	-	CASSEMGRENPYNEQFF	TGTGCCAGCAGTGAAATGGGTCGGGAGAACCCCTACAATGAGCAGTTCTTC
TRBJ1-5	TRBV4-1	-	-	CASSQEPRGGSNQPQHF	TGCGCCAGCAGCCAAGAACCCAGGGGTGGGAGCAATCAGCCCCAGCATTTT
TRBJ2-2	TRBV7-9	once	-	CASSPRAGRNTGELFF	TGTGCCAGCAGCCCCCGTGCGGGACGAAACACCGGGGAGCTGTTTTTT
TRBJ1-1	TRBV5-1	-	-	CASSLDTDKNAFF	TGCGCCAGCAGCTTGGATACGGACAAAAACGCTTTCTTT
TRBJ1-2	TRBV19	-	-	CASSLGLTNYGYTF	TGTGCCAGTAGTTTGGGACTAACTAACTATGGCTACACCTTC
TRBJ1-6	TRBV12-3/TRBV12-4	-	-	CASCQQGDSPLHF	TGTGCCAGCTGCCAACAGGGAGATTCACCCCTCCACTTT
TRBJ2-1	TRBV7-6	-	TRBD2	CASSLDLAGADNEQFF	TGTGCCAGCAGCTTAGACCTAGCGGGGGCAGACAATGAGCAGTTCTTC